This T cell receptor beta chain was retrieved from a study of Ad26.COV2.S vaccination and SARS-CoV-2 variants. About the study: The Ad26.COV2.S arm of the COV1001 trial was where the donor was placed. Ad26.COV2.S given intramuscularly, once or twice 56 days apart.

Repertoires were generated with immunoSEQ multiplex PCR, while TCRdb's copy carries only in-frame clones and drops some. Of around 380,000 clones listed, approximately 90% are singletons. The germline CDR1 and CDR2 sequences are LNHNV and YYDKDF (reference sequence). Trimming cost V 3 bases and J 3 bases, with 12 bases left between them. The CDR3 is 15 amino acids. This sample's treatment: over 15 received Ad26.COV2.S at low or high dose, single or two shots; several received placebo; per-sample allocation not given. Day 63 after the first injection of vaccine or placebo was the sampling time. The TCR originated in a person aged 18-65 years who received the Ad26.COV2.S COVID-19 vaccine or a placebo. Source: peripheral blood, taken in a trial of Ad26.COV2.S vaccine versus placebo. The chain employs TRBV15 and TRBJ1-5; the D is unclear. The CDR3 DNA follows: TGTGCCACCAGCAGTGCCGGGCCCCTCAATCAGCCCCAGCATTTT. Residues: CATSSAGPLNQPQHF.